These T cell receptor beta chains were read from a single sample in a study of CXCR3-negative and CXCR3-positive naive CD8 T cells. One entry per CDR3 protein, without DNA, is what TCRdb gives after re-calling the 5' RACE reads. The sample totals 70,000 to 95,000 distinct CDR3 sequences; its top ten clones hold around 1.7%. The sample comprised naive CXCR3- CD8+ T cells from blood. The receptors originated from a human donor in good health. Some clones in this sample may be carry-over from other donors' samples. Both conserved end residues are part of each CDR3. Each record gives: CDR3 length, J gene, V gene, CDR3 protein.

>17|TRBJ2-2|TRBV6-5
CASSYDQIGENTGELFF
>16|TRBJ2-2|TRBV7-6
CASSLALQPNTGELFF
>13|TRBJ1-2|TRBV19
CASVGRTNYGYTF
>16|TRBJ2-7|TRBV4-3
CASSQERGDSSYEQYF
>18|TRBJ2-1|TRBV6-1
CASGDIPVGYSLRNEQFF
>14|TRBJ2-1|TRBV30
CAWSVLAGGNEQFF
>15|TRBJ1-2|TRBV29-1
CSVELLRTLVDGYTF
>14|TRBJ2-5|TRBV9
CASSVDQMQETQYF
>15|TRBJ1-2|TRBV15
CATSREEGPNYGYTF
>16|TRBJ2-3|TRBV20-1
CSATPDRGAGTDTQYF
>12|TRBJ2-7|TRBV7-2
CASSSKDYEQYF
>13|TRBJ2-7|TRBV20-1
CSARLAGVNEQYF
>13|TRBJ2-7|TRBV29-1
CSVELGGRYEQYF
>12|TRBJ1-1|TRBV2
CATRAGNTEAFF
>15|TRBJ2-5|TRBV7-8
CASSLVLLYQETQYF
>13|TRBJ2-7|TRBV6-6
CASSGGAVYEQYF
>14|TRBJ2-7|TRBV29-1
CSVELAGGPYEQYF
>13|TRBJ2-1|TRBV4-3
CASSQGAWDEQFF
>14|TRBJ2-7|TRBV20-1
CSAKGQNSPHEQYF
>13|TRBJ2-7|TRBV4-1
CASSQRTSYEQYF
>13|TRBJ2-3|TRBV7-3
CASRGIGTDTQYF
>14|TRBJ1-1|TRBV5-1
CASSTASGAVEAFF
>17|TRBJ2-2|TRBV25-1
CASSEYFSGPNTGELFF
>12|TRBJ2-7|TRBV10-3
CAIAGISYEQYF
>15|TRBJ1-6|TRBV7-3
CASSPTGTYNSPLHF
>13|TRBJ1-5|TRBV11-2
CASSFLVRGPQHF
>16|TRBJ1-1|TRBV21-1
CASSTPGQGRKAEAFF
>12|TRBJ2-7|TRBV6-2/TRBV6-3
CASTGSPYEQYF
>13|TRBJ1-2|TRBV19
CASTKQGFYGYTF
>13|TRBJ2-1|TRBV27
CASSSRSYNEQFF
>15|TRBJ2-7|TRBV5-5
CASSLFRASSYEQYF
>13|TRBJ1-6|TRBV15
CATSTGFRSPLHF
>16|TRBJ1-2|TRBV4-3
CASSQGVKGAINGYTF
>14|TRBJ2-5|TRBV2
CASRISGTQETQYF
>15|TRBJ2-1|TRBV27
CASSFLGVTYNEQFF
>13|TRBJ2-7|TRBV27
CASSFQGQHEQYF
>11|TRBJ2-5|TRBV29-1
CSVERGETQYF
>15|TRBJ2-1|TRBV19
CASSYPTGQDYEQFF
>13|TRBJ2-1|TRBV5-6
CASIPPVGNEQFF
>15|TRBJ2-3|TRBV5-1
CASSPGGVATDTQYF
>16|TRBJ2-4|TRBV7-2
CASSLSSGRGFHIQYF
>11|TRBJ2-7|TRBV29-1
CSFRSGYEQYF
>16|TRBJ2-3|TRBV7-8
CASSSARGLVTDTQYF
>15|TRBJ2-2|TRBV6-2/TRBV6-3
CASSYGETISGELFF